One sample yielded the 24 T cell receptor beta chains listed below, sequenced in a study of beta chain features in type 1 diabetes (dated by TCRdb to 2016 to 2018). The library was produced with the immunoSEQ multiplex PCR assay. The entire amount of isolated RNA was reverse transcribed using the High Capacity cDNA Reverse Transcription Kit, so the sequenced TCRB transcripts were expressed ones. The immuneACCESS repertoire file appears here via TCRdb, limited to in-frame rearrangements. These files lack a portion of the clones; in checked studies, under half of the deficit traces to unresolved V genes, and the cause of the others is not known. This sample lists 450,000 to 600,000 clones; roughly 31% were detected once. 0.05% to 0.065% of the sample comes from the top ten. The sample comprised naive CD4+ T cells from blood. The sample's cell subset or site, from its label and the paper: true naive CD4+ T cells. The receptors stem from a man aged 18 to 30 in good health.

The sample holds a few counts of this clone. This sample also contains other DNA sequences that code for the same CDR3. This chain connects TRBV30 to TRBJ2-7; D perhaps matches TRBD2 (6 bases). This CDR3 is built from 14 residues. Germline V gives CDR1 GTSNPN, CDR2 SVGIG (reference sequence). V was shortened by 0 bases and J by 0 bases, with 9 bases between the two germline ends. As DNA, the CDR3 is TGTGCCTGGAGTGTCGGGGGAACCTCCTACGAGCAGTACTTC. Translated: CAWSVGGTSYEQYF. The whole variable domain, remainder taken from reference TRBV30 and TRBJ2-7, is SQTIHQWPATLVQPVGSPLSLECTVEGTSNPNLYWYRQAAGRGLQLLFYSVGIGQISSEVPQNLSASRPQDRQFILSSKKLLLSDSGFYLCAWSVGGTSYEQYFGPGTRLTVT.

The gene calls are TRBV5-1 and TRBJ2-7; D might be TRBD2 (5 bases). Germline CDR1 reads SGHRS; CDR2 reads YFSETQ. The CDR3 covers 14 residues. Between the trimmed V and J ends, which lost 0 bases and 0 bases, there was a span of 7 bases. CDR3 residues: CASSLVGGSYEQYF. The CDR3 DNA sequence: TGCGCCAGCAGCTTGGTTGGAGGCTCCTACGAGCAGTACTTC.

A few counts support this clone. The chain has TRBV6-6 and TRBJ2-3, with D unclear. V was trimmed by 10 bases and J by 1 base, leaving 9 bases between them. The CDR3 extends over 12 amino acids. CDR1 is MNHNY, CDR2 SVGAGI, per germline (reference sequence). The CDR3 region has the DNA TGTGCCACTTGTGGGGGCACAGATACGCAGTATTTT. Its translation: CATCGGTDTQYF.

J is TRBJ1-4 and V is TRBV25-1; 9 bases are a match to TRBD1. Germline V lookup: CDR1 MGHDK, CDR2 SYGVNS. V shed 4 bases and J 5 bases; nucleotides not matched to a gene: 5. The CDR3 runs 15 residues. The CDR3 nucleotides are TGTGCCAGCAGTGGATCCGGGACAGGGAATGAAAAACTGTTTTTT. This sequence encodes CASSGSGTGNEKLFF.

This clone was counted only a few times. The chain couples TRBV30 to TRBJ2-7, with D possibly being TRBD2 (7 bases). CDR3 size: 15 residues. Deletions cut 1 base from V and 6 bases from J, with 19 bases between. From germline, CDR1 is GTSNPN and CDR2 SVGIG (reference sequence). The CDR3 loop is CAWSAAPAGAGEQYF. As DNA, the CDR3 is TGTGCCTGGAGTGCAGCCCCCGCGGGGGCTGGCGAGCAGTACTTC.

V and J are TRBV11-1 and TRBJ2-7, with 8 bases fitting TRBD2. Trimming at V came to 3 bases and at J to 6 bases, leaving 7 bases not matched to a gene. Germline values: CDR1 SGHAT, CDR2 FQDESV (reference sequence). The CDR3 is made up of 14 amino acids. CDR3 DNA sequence: TGTGCCAGCAGCTTTAGCGGGACCGCCTCCGAGCAGTACTTC. Translated, it gives CASSFSGTASEQYF.

J is TRBJ1-6 and V is TRBV30; D remains unclear. CDR1 is GTSNPN, CDR2 SVGIG, per germline (reference sequence). Trimming removed 0 bases from V and 12 bases from J, with 6 bases in between. This CDR3 has 11 amino acids. The chain's CDR3 is CAWSVRGPLHF. Here the CDR3 DNA reads TGTGCCTGGAGTGTACGGGGACCCCTCCACTTT.

CDR3 protein: CATSSTDTYEQYF. CDR3 coding DNA: TGTGCCACCAGCTCCACCGATACCTACGAGCAGTACTTC. The V and J genes are TRBV15 and TRBJ2-7; D is undetermined. The V gene lost 5 bases and the J gene lost 2 bases, with 10 bases spanning the gap. This CDR3 is built from 13 residues. Germline V gene lookup returns CDR1 LNHNV and CDR2 YYDKDF (reference sequence).

The chain couples TRBV6-5 to TRBJ2-7; D remains unclear. Trimming pared 0 bases from V and 0 bases from J, leaving 9 bases between. This CDR3 is 15 amino acids long. Germline V gene data show CDR1 as MNHEY and CDR2 as SVGAGI. The CDR3 coding sequence is TGTGCCAGCAGTTACTCGTCCGCCTACTCCTACGAGCAGTACTTC. Amino acids: CASSYSSAYSYEQYF.

This chain joins TRBV11-2 and TRBJ2-3; D gene uncertain. The CDR3 runs 16 residues. CDR1 is SGHAT, CDR2 FQNNGV, per germline. V was trimmed by 1 base and J by 2 bases, leaving 13 bases between them. DNA for the CDR3: TGTGCCAGCAGCTTAGGGAGCAGCCCCGACACAGATACGCAGTATTTT. It yields the protein CASSLGSSPDTDTQYF.

This chain connects TRBV18 to TRBJ2-5; D uncertain. The V end lost 2 bases, the J end lost 2 bases, and 9 bases lay between the germline ends. This CDR3 has 14 amino acids. Germline V CDR1 and CDR2: KGHSH, LQKENI. The CDR3 loop is CASSPVAVQETQYF. DNA for the CDR3: TGTGCCAGCTCACCAGTGGCAGTACAAGAGACCCAGTACTTC.

The chain carries TRBV2 and TRBJ1-1, with D perhaps TRBD1 (5 bases). V lost 6 bases to trimming and J lost 4 bases, with 18 bases between them. Germline CDR1 and CDR2: SNHLY and FYNNEI. The CDR3 consists of 15 residues. The CDR3 sequence: CASSLRSSGTTEAFF. DNA of the CDR3: TGTGCCAGCAGCCTAAGATCTTCCGGGACCACTGAAGCTTTCTTT.

This clone showed up just once. The gene calls are TRBV4-3 and TRBJ2-7; 7 bases are a match to TRBD1. Germline-derived CDR1 and CDR2 are LGHNA and YSLEER. This CDR3 is 14 amino acids long. V lost 4 bases to trimming and J lost 3 bases; unmatched junction nucleotides: 6. The CDR3, as DNA: TGCGCCAGCAGCCGAGGGGACAGACTCTACGAGCAGTACTTC. This codes for CASSRGDRLYEQYF.

This chain connects TRBV25-1 to TRBJ2-1, with D maybe TRBD2 (5 bases). V lost 3 bases and J 8 bases, leaving 20 bases between the germline ends. The CDR3 runs to 16 residues. The V gene's germline CDR1 is MGHDK and CDR2 SYGVNS. CDR3 DNA sequence: TGTGCCAGCAGTGATCTTAGCGATCCCCCCGGGGATGAGCAGTTCTTC. Its protein product is CASSDLSDPPGDEQFF.

The gene calls are TRBV7-9 and TRBJ2-5; 9 nucleotides agree with TRBD2. J lost 4 bases, V lost 3 bases, and 3 bases had no gene match. This CDR3 spans 14 amino acids. Germline V gene sequence: CDR1 SEHNR, CDR2 FQNEAQ (reference sequence). The CDR3 sequence: CASSFSGSGETQYF. The CDR3 DNA is TGTGCCAGCAGCTTTAGCGGGAGTGGAGAGACCCAGTACTTC.

V and J are TRBV7-9 and TRBJ1-2, with 8 bases fitting TRBD1. The V gene's germline CDR1 is SEHNR and CDR2 FQNEAQ (reference sequence). V shed 5 bases and J 2 bases; nucleotides not matched to a gene: 4. The CDR3 has 14 residues. Here the CDR3 DNA reads TGTGCCAGCAGCCCCAGGACAGGGAACTATGGCTACACCTTC. It translates to CASSPRTGNYGYTF.

The sample holds a few counts of this clone. V and J are TRBV9 and TRBJ2-2, with unresolved D. This CDR3 has 16 residues. Germline CDR1 is SGDLS and CDR2 is YYNGEE. Trimming took off 0 bases at V and 9 bases at J, with 18 bases between the two ends. The CDR3 region is CASSVDGSLPARELFF. CDR3 bases: TGTGCCAGCAGCGTAGACGGTAGTCTCCCAGCTAGGGAGCTGTTTTTT.

With respect to this clone: Additional DNA sequences in this sample encode the identical CDR3. The chain uses TRBV30 and TRBJ1-1; D is ambiguous. Germline loops: CDR1 GTSNPN, CDR2 SVGIG (reference sequence). Trimming stripped 5 bases from V and 3 bases from J, with 7 bases between. The CDR3 loop spans 11 amino acids. CDR3 residues: CAWSSYTEAFF. In DNA, the CDR3 is TGTGCCTGGTCGAGTTACACTGAAGCTTTCTTT. Looking up the rest from reference TRBV30 and TRBJ1-1 gives the full variable domain: SQTIHQWPATLVQPVGSPLSLECTVEGTSNPNLYWYRQAAGRGLQLLFYSVGIGQISSEVPQNLSASRPQDRQFILSSKKLLLSDSGFYLCAWSSYTEAFFGQGTRLTVV.

The chain links TRBV7-9 to TRBJ2-5; D unresolved. The V gene's germline CDR1 is SEHNR and CDR2 FQNEAQ (reference sequence). The CDR3 is 12 amino acids. Trimming left V 4 bases short and J 5 bases short, with 8 bases between. The CDR3 spells CASSYTLETQYF. CDR3 coding DNA: TGTGCCAGCAGCTACACCTTGGAGACCCAGTACTTC.

The V and J genes are TRBV14 and TRBJ2-7, with D unresolved. V was shortened by 0 bases and J by 5 bases, with 5 bases between the two germline ends. The CDR3 sequence is 12 residues long. CDR1 SGHDN and CDR2 FVKESK come from the germline V gene. CDR3 sequence reads: CASSQDWDEQYF. CDR3 DNA sequence: TGTGCCAGCAGCCAAGATTGGGACGAGCAGTACTTC. The entire variable domain, with the rest obtained from reference TRBV14 and TRBJ2-7, is as follows: EAGVTQFPSHSVIEKGQTVTLRCDPISGHDNLYWYRRVMGKEIKFLLHFVKESKQDESGMPNNRFLAERTGGTYSTLKVQPAELEDSGVYFCASSQDWDEQYFGPGTRLTVT.

This chain joins TRBV30 and TRBJ1-2; D perhaps matches TRBD1 (5 bases). The CDR3 contains 14 residues. CDR1 and CDR2 from the germline V gene are GTSNPN and SVGIG (reference sequence). V lost 1 base, J lost 4 bases, and 13 bases lay in between. CDR3 region: CAWSATGAFYGYTF. CDR3 in DNA: TGTGCCTGGAGTGCCACCGGGGCTTTCTATGGCTACACCTTC.

This clone was seen more than once but under ten times. The chain combines TRBV18 with TRBJ2-1, with D hard to call. Germline V gives CDR1 KGHSH, CDR2 LQKENI. This CDR3 has 13 residues. Trimming stripped 3 bases from V and 8 bases from J, with 11 bases between. The CDR3 reads CASSPQVWDEQFF. The DNA of the CDR3 is TGTGCCAGCTCACCGCAGGTGTGGGATGAGCAGTTCTTC.

The table lists this clone with a few counts. The chain recombines TRBV9 with TRBJ2-5; TRBD2 agrees at 7 bases. This CDR3 is built from 10 residues. Germline assignment: CDR1 SGDLS and CDR2 YYNGEE. After removal of 8 bases from V and 14 bases from J, the junction contained 9 bases not matched to a gene. CDR3 in amino acids: CARWEGTTYF. CDR3 sequence (DNA): TGTGCCAGATGGGAGGGGACGACATACTTC. Full variable domain (outside the CDR3, taken from reference TRBV9 and TRBJ2-5): DSGVTQTPKHLITATGQRVTLRCSPRSGDLSVYWYQQSLDQGLQFLIQYYNGEERAKGNILERFSAQQFPDLHSELNLSSLELGDSALYFCARWEGTTYFGPGTRLLVL.

A few counts support this clone. This same CDR3 is encoded by further DNA sequences in the sample. The chain carries TRBV19 and TRBJ2-7, with TRBD1 matching over 7 bases. CDR1 and CDR2 from the germline V gene are LNHDA and SQIVND (reference sequence). V was pared by 3 bases and J by 5 bases, with 4 bases of the junction left unmatched. This CDR3 spans 13 amino acids. CDR3 loop: CASSIYRGNEQYF. In DNA, the CDR3 is TGTGCCAGTAGTATTTACAGGGGAAACGAGCAGTACTTC. Supplemented by reference TRBV19 and TRBJ2-7, the full variable domain reads DGGITQSPKYLFRKEGQNVTLSCEQNLNHDAMYWYRQDPGQGLRLIYYSQIVNDFQKGDIAEGYSVSREKKESFPLTVTSAQKNPTAFYLCASSIYRGNEQYFGPGTRLTVT.